This TCR beta chain was observed in a study of T cell responses to AZD1222 COVID-19 vaccine. The protocol was immunoSEQ multiplex PCR, while the TCRdb copy is restricted to in-frame clones and leaves out a portion. The sample yields 69,000 or so clones, about 85% seen once. The table lists this clone with a count of one. Its target is not known. Doses given second, at about 4 or about 12 weeks, were pooled. The CDR3 length is 13 residues. The V gene's germline CDR1 is SGHVS and CDR2 FQNEAQ. V was shortened by 1 base and J by 7 bases, with 8 bases between the two germline ends. Overall study findings and caveats: The study identified only a handful of AZD1222 recipients as seropositive at baseline. Sampled repertoires all dated from after the peak T cell response.

The clonotype originates from an adult who received the AZD1222 COVID-19 vaccine. The starting material was peripheral blood, obtained 28 days after the second AZD1222 dose. The J gene is TRBJ1-5, the V gene TRBV7-8; D not certain. The CDR3 sequence: CASSLVEVQPQHF. CDR3 sequence (DNA): TGTGCCAGCAGCTTAGTTGAGGTCCAGCCCCAGCATTTT. The variable domain in full, with the rest retrieved from reference TRBV7-8 and TRBJ1-5, is GAGVSQSPRYKVAKRGQDVALRCDPISGHVSLFWYQQALGQGPEFLTYFQNEAQLDKSGLPSDRFFAERPEGSVSTLKIQRTQQEDSAVYLCASSLVEVQPQHFGDGTRLSIL.